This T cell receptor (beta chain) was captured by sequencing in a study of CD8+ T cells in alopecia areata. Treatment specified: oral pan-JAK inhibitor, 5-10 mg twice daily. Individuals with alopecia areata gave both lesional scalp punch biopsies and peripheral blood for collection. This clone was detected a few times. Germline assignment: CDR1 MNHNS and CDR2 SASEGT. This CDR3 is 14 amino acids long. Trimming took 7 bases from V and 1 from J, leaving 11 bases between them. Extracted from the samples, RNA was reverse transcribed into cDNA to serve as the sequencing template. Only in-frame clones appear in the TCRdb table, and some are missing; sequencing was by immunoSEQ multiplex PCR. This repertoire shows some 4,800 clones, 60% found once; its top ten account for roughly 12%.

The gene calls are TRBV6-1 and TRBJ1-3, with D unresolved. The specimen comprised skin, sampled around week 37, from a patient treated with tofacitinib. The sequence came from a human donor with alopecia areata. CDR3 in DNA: TGTGCCAGCATGGGAAGCTCATCTGGAAACACCATATATTTT. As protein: CASMGSSSGNTIYF.